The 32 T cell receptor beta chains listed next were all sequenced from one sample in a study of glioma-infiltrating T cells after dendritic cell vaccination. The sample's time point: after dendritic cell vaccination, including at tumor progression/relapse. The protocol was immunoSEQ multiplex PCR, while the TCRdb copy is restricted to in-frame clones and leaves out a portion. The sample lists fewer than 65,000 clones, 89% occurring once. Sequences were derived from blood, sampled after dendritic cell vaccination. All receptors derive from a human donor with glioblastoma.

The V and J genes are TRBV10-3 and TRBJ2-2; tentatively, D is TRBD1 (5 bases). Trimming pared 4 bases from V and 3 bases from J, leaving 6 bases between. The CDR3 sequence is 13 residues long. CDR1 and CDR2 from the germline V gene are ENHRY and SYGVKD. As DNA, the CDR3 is TGTGCCATCAGTGTAGGGGACACCGGGGAGCTGTTTTTT. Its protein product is CAISVGDTGELFF.

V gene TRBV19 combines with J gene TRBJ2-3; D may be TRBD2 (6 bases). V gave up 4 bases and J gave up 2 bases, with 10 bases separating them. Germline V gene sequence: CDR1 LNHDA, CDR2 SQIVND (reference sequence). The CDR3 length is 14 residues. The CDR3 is CASSRRGNTDTQYF. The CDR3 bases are TGTGCCAGTAGTAGGCGGGGAAACACAGATACGCAGTATTTT.

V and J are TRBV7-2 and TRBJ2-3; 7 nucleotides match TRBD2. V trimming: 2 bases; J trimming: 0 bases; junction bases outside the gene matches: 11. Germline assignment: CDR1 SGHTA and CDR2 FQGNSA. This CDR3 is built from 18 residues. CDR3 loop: CASSLMSGVLLSTDTQYF. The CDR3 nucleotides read TGTGCCAGCAGCTTAATGAGCGGGGTCCTACTTAGCACAGATACGCAGTATTTT.

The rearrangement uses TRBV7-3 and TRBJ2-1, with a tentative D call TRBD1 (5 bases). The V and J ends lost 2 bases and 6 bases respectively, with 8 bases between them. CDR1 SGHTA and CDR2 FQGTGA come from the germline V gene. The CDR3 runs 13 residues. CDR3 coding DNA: TGTGCCAGCAGCTTAGGGCAGGGCAATGAGCAGTTCTTC. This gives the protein CASSLGQGNEQFF.

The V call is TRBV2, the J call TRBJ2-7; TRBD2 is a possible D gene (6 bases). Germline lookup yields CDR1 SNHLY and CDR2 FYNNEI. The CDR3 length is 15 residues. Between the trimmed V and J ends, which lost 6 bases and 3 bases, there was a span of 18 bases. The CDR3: CASSVGGSVGYEQYF. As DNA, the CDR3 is TGTGCCAGCAGCGTGGGAGGATCGGTGGGCTACGAGCAGTACTTC. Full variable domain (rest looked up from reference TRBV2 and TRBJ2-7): EPEVTQTPSHQVTQMGQEVILRCVPISNHLYFYWYRQILGQKVEFLVSFYNNEISEKSEIFDDQFSVERPDGSNFTLKIRSTKLEDSAMYFCASSVGGSVGYEQYFGPGTRLTVT.

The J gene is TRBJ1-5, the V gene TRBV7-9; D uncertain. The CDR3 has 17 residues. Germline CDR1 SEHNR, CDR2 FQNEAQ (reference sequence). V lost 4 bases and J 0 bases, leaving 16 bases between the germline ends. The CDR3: CASSSTGSSDSNQPQHF. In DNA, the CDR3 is TGTGCCAGCAGCTCAACCGGGAGCTCGGATAGCAATCAGCCCCAGCATTTT.

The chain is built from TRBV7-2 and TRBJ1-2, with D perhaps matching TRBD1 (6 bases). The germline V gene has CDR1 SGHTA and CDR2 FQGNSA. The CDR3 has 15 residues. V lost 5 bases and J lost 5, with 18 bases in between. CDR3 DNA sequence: TGTGCCAGCAGCATCACGTTGGGGGCACGGTATGGCTACACCTTC. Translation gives CASSITLGARYGYTF.

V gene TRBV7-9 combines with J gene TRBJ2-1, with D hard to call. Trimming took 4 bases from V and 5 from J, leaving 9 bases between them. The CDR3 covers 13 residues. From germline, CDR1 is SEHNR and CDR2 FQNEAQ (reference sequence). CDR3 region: CASSSTEDNEQFF. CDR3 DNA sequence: TGTGCCAGCAGCTCTACAGAAGACAATGAGCAGTTCTTC.

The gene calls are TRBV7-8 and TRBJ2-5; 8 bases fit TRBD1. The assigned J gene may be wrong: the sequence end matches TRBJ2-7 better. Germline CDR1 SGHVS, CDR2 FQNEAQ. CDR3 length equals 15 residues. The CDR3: CASSGDRYRFDEQYF. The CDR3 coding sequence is TGTGCCAGCAGCGGGGACAGGTATCGGTTTGACGAGCAGTACTTC.

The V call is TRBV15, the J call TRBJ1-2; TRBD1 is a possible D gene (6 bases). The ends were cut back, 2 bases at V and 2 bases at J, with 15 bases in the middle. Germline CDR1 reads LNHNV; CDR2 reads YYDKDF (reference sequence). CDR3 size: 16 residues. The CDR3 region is CATSRQGPELNYGYTF. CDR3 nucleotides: TGTGCCACCAGCAGACAGGGGCCGGAGTTGAACTATGGCTACACCTTC.

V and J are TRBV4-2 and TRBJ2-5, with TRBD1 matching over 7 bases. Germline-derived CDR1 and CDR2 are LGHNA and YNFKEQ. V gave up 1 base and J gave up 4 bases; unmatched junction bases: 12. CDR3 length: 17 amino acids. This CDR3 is CASSQATSGTGAETQYF. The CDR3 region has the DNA TGTGCCAGCAGCCAAGCGACTTCCGGTACAGGGGCAGAGACCCAGTACTTC.

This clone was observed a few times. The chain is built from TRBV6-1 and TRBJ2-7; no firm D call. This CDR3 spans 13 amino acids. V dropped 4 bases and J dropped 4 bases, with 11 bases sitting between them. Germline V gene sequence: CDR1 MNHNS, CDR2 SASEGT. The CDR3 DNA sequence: TGTGCCAGCAGTGTTCCTCTACTTTACGAGCAGTACTTC. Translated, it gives CASSVPLLYEQYF.

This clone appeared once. CDR3 sequence: CAISKGLAGGSSNEQFF. The CDR3 DNA reads as TGTGCCATTTCAAAGGGGCTAGCGGGAGGTTCTTCGAATGAGCAGTTCTTC. This chain links TRBV10-3 with TRBJ2-1, with TRBD2 matching 11 bases. Germline lookup yields CDR1 ENHRY and CDR2 SYGVKD. CDR3 length equals 17 residues. V lost 9 bases and J lost 7; bases outside the gene matches: 17.

CDR3 amino acids: CAWSVRGNRVGYTF. CDR3 bases: TGTGCCTGGAGTGTACGAGGGAACCGCGTCGGCTACACCTTC. This chain uses TRBV30 with TRBJ1-2; unclear D gene. The V gene's germline CDR1 is GTSNPN and CDR2 SVGIG (reference sequence). The CDR3 totals 14 residues. Trimming pared 0 bases from V and 8 bases from J, leaving 16 bases between.

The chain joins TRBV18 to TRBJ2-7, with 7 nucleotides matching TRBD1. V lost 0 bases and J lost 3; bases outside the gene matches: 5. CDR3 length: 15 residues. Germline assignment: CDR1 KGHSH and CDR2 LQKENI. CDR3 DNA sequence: TGTGCCAGCTCACCACCGAGGGGGCCCAGCTACGAGCAGTACTTC. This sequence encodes CASSPPRGPSYEQYF.

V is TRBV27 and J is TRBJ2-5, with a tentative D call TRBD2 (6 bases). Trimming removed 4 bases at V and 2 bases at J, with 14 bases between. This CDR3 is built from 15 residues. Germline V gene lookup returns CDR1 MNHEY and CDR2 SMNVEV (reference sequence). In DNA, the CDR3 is TGTGCCAGCAGTTCCACCCGGGGGAGGCAAGAGACCCAGTACTTC. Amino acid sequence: CASSSTRGRQETQYF.

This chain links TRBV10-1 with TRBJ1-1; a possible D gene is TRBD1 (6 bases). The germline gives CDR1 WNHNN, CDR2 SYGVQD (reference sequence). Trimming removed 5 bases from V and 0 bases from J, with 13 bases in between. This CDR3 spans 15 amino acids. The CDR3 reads CASSRGLRMNTEAFF. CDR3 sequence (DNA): TGCGCCAGCAGTAGGGGGTTGAGGATGAACACTGAAGCTTTCTTT.

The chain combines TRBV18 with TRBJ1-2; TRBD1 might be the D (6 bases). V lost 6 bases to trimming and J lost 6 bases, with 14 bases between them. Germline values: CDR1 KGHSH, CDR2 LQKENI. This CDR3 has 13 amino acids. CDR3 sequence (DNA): TGTGCCAGCTCCACGGGGGGGCGCAATGGCTACACCTTC. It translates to CASSTGGRNGYTF.

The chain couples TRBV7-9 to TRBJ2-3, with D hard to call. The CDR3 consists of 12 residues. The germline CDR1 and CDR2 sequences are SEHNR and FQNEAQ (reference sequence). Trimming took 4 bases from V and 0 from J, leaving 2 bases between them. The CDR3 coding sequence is TGTGCCAGCAGCTCTAGCACAGATACGCAGTATTTT. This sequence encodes CASSSSTDTQYF.

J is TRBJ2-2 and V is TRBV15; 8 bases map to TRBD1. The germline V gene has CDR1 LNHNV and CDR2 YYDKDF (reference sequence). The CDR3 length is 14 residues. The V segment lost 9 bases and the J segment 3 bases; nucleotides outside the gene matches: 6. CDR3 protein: CATSGQGDTGELFF. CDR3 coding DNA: TGTGCCACAAGCGGACAGGGAGACACCGGGGAGCTGTTTTTT.

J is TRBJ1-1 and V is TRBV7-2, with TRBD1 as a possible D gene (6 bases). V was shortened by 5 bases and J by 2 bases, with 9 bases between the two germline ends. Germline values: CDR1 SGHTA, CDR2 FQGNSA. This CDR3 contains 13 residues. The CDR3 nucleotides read TGTGCCAGCAGCCGACAGGAAAACACTGAAGCTTTCTTT. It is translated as CASSRQENTEAFF.

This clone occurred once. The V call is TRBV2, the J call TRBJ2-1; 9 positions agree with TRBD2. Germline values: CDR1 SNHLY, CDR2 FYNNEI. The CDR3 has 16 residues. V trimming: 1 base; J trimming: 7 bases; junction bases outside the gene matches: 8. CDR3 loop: CASSEDWAGGVNEQFF. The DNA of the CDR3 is TGTGCCAGCAGTGAAGACTGGGCGGGAGGGGTGAATGAGCAGTTCTTC.

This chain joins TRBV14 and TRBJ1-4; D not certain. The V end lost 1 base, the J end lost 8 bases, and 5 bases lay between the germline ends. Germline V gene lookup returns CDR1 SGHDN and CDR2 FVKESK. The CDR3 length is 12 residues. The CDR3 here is CASSQVGEKLFF. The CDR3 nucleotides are TGTGCCAGCAGCCAAGTTGGCGAAAAACTGTTTTTT. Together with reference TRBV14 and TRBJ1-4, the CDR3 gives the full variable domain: EAGVTQFPSHSVIEKGQTVTLRCDPISGHDNLYWYRRVMGKEIKFLLHFVKESKQDESGMPNNRFLAERTGGTYSTLKVQPAELEDSGVYFCASSQVGEKLFFGSGTQLSVL.

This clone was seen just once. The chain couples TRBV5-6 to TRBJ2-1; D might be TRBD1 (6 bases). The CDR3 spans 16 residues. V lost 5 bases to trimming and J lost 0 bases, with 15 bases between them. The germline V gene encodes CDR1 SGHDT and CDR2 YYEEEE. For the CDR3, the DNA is TGTGCCAGCAGGGCAGGGGCCGCCAGCTCCTACAATGAGCAGTTCTTC. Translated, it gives CASRAGAASSYNEQFF.

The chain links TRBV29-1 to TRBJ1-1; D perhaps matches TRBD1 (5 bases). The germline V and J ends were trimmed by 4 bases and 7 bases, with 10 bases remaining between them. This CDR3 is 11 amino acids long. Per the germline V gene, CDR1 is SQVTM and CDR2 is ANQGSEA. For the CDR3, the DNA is TGCAGCGTTGGGGGCACATTTGAAGCTTTCTTT. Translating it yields CSVGGTFEAFF.

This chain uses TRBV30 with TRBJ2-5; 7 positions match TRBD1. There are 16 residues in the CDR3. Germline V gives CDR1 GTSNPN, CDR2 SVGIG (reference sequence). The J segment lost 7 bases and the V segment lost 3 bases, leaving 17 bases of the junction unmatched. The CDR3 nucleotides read TGTGCCTGGAGCAACCGACCCGGGACAGCTATTGGGACCCAGTACTTC. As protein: CAWSNRPGTAIGTQYF.

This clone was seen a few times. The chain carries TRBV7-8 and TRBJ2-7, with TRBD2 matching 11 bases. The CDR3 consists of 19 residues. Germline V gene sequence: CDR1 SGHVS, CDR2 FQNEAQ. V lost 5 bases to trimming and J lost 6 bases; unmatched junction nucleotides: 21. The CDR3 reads CASSPARGLAEAPPVEQYF. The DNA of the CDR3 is TGTGCCAGCAGCCCAGCCAGGGGACTAGCGGAGGCCCCACCTGTCGAGCAGTACTTC.

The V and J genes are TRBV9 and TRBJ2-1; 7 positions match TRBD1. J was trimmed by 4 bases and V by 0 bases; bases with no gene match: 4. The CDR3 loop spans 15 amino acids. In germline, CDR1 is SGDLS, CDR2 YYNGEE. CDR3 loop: CASSVATGQYNEQFF. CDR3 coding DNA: TGTGCCAGCAGCGTAGCTACGGGACAGTACAATGAGCAGTTCTTC.

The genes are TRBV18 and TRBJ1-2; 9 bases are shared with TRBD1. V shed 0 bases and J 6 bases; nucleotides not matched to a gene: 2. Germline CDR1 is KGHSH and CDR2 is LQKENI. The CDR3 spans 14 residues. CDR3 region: CASSPPDRGNGYTF. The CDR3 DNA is TGTGCCAGCTCACCACCGGACAGGGGAAATGGCTACACCTTC.

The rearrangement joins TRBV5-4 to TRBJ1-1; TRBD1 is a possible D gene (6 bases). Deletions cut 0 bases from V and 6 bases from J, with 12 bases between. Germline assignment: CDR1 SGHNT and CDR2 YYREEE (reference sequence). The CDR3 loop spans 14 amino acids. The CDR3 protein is CASSLVGGGAEAFF. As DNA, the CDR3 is TGTGCCAGCAGCTTGGTAGGGGGTGGCGCTGAAGCTTTCTTT.

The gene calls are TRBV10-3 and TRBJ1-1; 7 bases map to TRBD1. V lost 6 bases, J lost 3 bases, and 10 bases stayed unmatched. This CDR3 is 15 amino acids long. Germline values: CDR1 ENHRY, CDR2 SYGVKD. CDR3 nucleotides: TGTGCCATCAGGCCAAGCGACAGGGTGGACACTGAAGCTTTCTTT. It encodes CAIRPSDRVDTEAFF.

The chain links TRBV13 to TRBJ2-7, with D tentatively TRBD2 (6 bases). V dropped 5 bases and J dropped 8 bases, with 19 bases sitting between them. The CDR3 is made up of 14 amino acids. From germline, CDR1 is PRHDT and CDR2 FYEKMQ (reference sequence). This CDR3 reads CASSPESDYAKQYF. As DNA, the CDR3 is TGTGCCAGCAGCCCAGAGTCGGACTACGCTAAGCAGTACTTC.